Listed below are T cell receptor beta chains from one sample, sequenced in a study of PD-1 blockade in classical Hodgkin lymphoma. Some clones are missing from TCRdb's copy, which holds only in-frame ones; the method was immunoSEQ multiplex PCR. The top ten hold about 9.4% of the sample, which has approximately 93,000 clones, more than 70% seen once. This specimen consisted of peripheral blood mononuclear cells (PBMCs), obtained before the fourth cycle of nivolumab. All receptors come from a human donor with classical Hodgkin lymphoma. Each CDR3 is given with its conserved first and last residue. A D gene is named only where the DNA matches it firmly. Expanded clones get a size class; other rows say once, few or many, or leave the size out.

D gene	V gene	J gene	clone size	CDR3 DNA	CDR3 protein
.	TRBV5-1	TRBJ1-3	.	TGCGCCAGCAGCTCGACAAACTCTGGAAACACCATATATTTT	CASSSTNSGNTIYF
TRBD1	TRBV23-1	TRBJ2-2	.	TGCGCCACCCCTCCCAGACAGGGGCAGGGCACCGGGGAGCTGTTTTTT	CATPPRQGQGTGELFF
.	TRBV11-2	TRBJ1-2	.	TGTGCCAGCAGCTTTCGCCGATATGGCTACACCTTC	CASSFRRYGYTF
.	TRBV6-5	TRBJ1-5	many	TGTGCCAGCGGGAAATCGGCGGGTCGTCCCCAGCATTTT	CASGKSAGRPQHF
.	TRBV5-6	TRBJ2-6	.	TGTGCCAGCAGCTTGAGAGAAGCTGGGGCCAACGTCCTGACTTTC	CASSLREAGANVLTF
.	TRBV6-4	TRBJ1-6	.	TGTGCCAGCAGCTTGAAAGGGGCCTATAATTCACCCCTCCACTTT	CASSLKGAYNSPLHF
TRBD1	TRBV28	TRBJ1-2	.	TGTGCCAGCAGTTTGGGCGAGATAAGAGGGGGCGCCTATGGCTACACCTTC	CASSLGEIRGGAYGYTF
TRBD2	TRBV9	TRBJ2-1	.	TGTGCCAGCAGCGTCGGAGCGGGGGGGTATAATGAGCAGTTCTTC	CASSVGAGGYNEQFF
.	TRBV7-9	TRBJ2-7	many	TGTGCCAGCAGCATCACAGGGTCTAGGTACGAGCAGTACTTC	CASSITGSRYEQYF
.	TRBV29-1	TRBJ2-5	once	TGCAGCGCGCAGGGTTCGGGTGAGACCCAGTACTTC	CSAQGSGETQYF
TRBD2	TRBV4-2	TRBJ2-3	once	TGTGCCAGCAGCCAAGATGTAACTAGCGGGGGGACAGATACGCAGTATTTT	CASSQDVTSGGTDTQYF
.	TRBV6-6	TRBJ2-7	.	TGTGCCAGCAGTTACGTGTTCGGAAACGAGCAGTACTTC	CASSYVFGNEQYF
TRBD2	TRBV18	TRBJ2-5	.	TGTGCCAGCTCACTTCTCGGGGGGGAGCAAGAGACCCAGTACTTC	CASSLLGGEQETQYF
.	TRBV5-1	TRBJ1-1	.	TGCGCCAGCAGCTTGGAAACGGGCGGGTCGTTGACTGAAGCTTTCTTT	CASSLETGGSLTEAFF
.	TRBV6-6	TRBJ2-1	.	TGTGCCAGCAGTCTTCGGGGTAACAATGAGCAGTTCTTC	CASSLRGNNEQFF
TRBD1	TRBV9	TRBJ1-4	few	TGTGCCAGCAGCGTAGGGAACAGGGGGGAAAAACTGTTTTTT	CASSVGNRGEKLFF
TRBD1	TRBV7-9	TRBJ2-7	.	TGTGCCAGCAGCAACGACAGGGTTGTCTACGAGCAGTACTTC	CASSNDRVVYEQYF
.	TRBV18	TRBJ1-6	.	TGTGCCAGCGGCAGGGGCCCGGCACAGGGCGAAAATTCACCCCTCCACTTT	CASGRGPAQGENSPLHF
TRBD1	TRBV5-1	TRBJ2-2	.	TGCGCCAGCAGCATAGGGACAGGGTTGATCACCGGGGAGCTGTTTTTT	CASSIGTGLITGELFF
.	TRBV7-3	TRBJ1-6	.	TGTGCCAGCAGCTTCAGGCAGGGCCATTCACCCCTCCACTTT	CASSFRQGHSPLHF
.	TRBV28	TRBJ1-3	.	TGTGCCAGCAGTTTCGGAGGTTCTGGAAACACCATATATTTT	CASSFGGSGNTIYF
.	TRBV29-1	TRBJ2-1	.	TGCAGCGCCTCCGGGAGCTCCTACAATGAGCAGTTCTTC	CSASGSSYNEQFF
TRBD1	TRBV7-3	TRBJ2-2	.	TGTGCCAGCAGCCCGACAGGGGGTCACACCGGGGAGCTGTTTTTT	CASSPTGGHTGELFF
.	TRBV5-1	TRBJ2-5	.	TGCGCCAGCAGCTTGTCGATGGGGGAGACCCAGTACTTC	CASSLSMGETQYF
.	TRBV9	TRBJ1-3	.	TGTGCCAGCAGCGTAGGCTGGAGGTCTGGAAACACCATATATTTT	CASSVGWRSGNTIYF
.	TRBV21-1	TRBJ2-7	.	TGTGCCACAGCAGGCAGGGACTACGAGCAGTACTTC	CATAGRDYEQYF
.	TRBV4-1	TRBJ2-3	once	TGCGCCAGCAGCCGAGACGGGACCACAGATACGCAGTATTTT	CASSRDGTTDTQYF
.	TRBV10-3	TRBJ1-5	many	TGTGCCATCAGTGATAATTGGGGGCTGGGGCAGCCCCAGCATTTT	CAISDNWGLGQPQHF
.	TRBV27	TRBJ2-5	.	TGTGCCAGCAGTTCCGTAGCGGATATAGAGACCCAGTACTTC	CASSSVADIETQYF
TRBD2	TRBV7-9	TRBJ2-3	.	TGTGCCAGCAGCATGGGACTAGCGGGCATTAGCACAGATACGCAGTATTTT	CASSMGLAGISTDTQYF
.	TRBV19	TRBJ2-7	.	TGTGCCAGTAGTATAACGGGGAATCCCCCCTACGAGCAGTACTTC	CASSITGNPPYEQYF
.	TRBV9	TRBJ2-2	.	TGTGCCAGCAGCAGATCGAACACCGGGGAGCTGTTTTTT	CASSRSNTGELFF